The clone carrying this TCR beta chain has just one count. Germline and junction disagree at one end, which may indicate a read error. This sample was taken from a study of blood T cell repertoires in COVID-19. Original data processing: For nucleated cells, counts were estimated from reference gene primer amplification. Assay used: immunoSEQ multiplex PCR; TCRdb lists only in-frame clones, some missing. V and J calls and clone size come straight from that table; D and trimming were deduced from the DNA. The data contain nearly 250,000 clones, about 82% of them seen just once; the ten biggest clones take up roughly 5.2%. The CDR3 contains 12 residues. Germline loops: CDR1 SGHDN, CDR2 FVKESK.

Sequences were obtained from peripheral blood. The J gene is TRBJ1-4, the V gene TRBV14, with TRBD1 matching over 7 bases. This clonotype originated in a woman over 75 with COVID-19, enrolled during active disease. The CDR3 DNA sequence: TGTGCCAGCAGCCACAAATATGGACAGGACGTTTTT. Translation: CASSHKYGQDVF. The full variable domain, completed using reference TRBV14 and TRBJ1-4, is EAGVTQFPSHSVIEKGQTVTLRCDPISGHDNLYWYRRVMGKEIKFLLHFVKESKQDESGMPNNRFLAERTGGTYSTLKVQPAELEDSGVYFCASSHKYGQDVFGSGTQLSVL.